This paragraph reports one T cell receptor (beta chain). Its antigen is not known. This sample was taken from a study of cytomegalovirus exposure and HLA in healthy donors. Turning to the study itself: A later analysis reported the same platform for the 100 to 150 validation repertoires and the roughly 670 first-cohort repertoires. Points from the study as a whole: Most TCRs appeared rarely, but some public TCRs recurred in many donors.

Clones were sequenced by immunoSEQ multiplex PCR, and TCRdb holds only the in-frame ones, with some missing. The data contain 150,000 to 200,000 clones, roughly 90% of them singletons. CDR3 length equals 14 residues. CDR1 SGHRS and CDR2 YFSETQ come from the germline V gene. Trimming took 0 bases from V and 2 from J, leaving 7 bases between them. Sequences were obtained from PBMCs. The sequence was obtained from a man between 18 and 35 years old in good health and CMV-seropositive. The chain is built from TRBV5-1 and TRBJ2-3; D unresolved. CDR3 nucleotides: TGCGCCAGCAGCTTGGGACAAAACACAGATACGCAGTATTTT. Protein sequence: CASSLGQNTDTQYF.